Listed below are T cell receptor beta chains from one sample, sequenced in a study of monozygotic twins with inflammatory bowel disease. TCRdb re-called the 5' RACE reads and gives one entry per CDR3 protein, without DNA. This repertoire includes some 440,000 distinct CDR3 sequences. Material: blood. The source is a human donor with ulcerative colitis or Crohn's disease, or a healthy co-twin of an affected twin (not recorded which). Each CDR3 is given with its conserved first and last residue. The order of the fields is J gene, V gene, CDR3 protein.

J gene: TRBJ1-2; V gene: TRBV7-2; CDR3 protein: CASSATGFPNYGYTF
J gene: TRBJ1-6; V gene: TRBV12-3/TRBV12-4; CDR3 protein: CASSPKGFYNSPLHF
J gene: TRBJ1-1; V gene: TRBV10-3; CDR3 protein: CAIMRTGSTEAFF
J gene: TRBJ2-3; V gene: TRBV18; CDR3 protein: CASSPRTSDTDTQYF
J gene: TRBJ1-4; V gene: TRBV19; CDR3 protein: CASSIGPINEKLFF
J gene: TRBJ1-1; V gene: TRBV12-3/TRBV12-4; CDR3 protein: CASSPPIIWRAFF
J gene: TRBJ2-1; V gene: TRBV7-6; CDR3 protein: CASRLAGEQFF
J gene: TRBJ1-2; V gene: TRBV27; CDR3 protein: CASSLRQGSGYTF
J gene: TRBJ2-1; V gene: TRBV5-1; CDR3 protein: CASSLKTGSYNEQFF
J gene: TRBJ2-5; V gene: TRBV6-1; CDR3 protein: CASILGQSQQETQYF
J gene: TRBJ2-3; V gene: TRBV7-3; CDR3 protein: CASSPSLAGGTDTQYF
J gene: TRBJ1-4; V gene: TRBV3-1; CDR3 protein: CASSQVTTGNEKLFF
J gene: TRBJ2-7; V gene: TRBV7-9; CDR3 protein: CASSLLLAGESSYEQYF
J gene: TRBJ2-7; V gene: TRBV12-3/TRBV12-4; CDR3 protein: CASNRDRLYEQYF
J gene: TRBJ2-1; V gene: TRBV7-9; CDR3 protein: CASSLAGPGPNEQFF
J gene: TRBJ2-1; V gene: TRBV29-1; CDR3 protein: CSVGTSGWYNEQFF
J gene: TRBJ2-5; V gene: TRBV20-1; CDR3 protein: CSAMTSSRETQYF
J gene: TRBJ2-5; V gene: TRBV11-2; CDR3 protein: CASSFSAGASGETQYF
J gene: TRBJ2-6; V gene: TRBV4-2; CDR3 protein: CASSLQGRADHKSSGANVLTF
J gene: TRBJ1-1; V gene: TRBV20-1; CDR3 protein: CSARQDPNTEAFF
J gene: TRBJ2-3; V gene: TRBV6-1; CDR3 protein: CASSKREGPSTDTQYF
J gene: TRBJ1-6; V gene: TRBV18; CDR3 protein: CASLKSQNSPLHF
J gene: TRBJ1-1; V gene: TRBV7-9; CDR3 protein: CASSYQGQANAEAFF
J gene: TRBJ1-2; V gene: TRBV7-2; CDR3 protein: CASSSGTGVSYGYTF
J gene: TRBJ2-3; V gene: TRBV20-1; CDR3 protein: CSAILATSTSTDTQYF